This T cell receptor beta chain is from a study of shared clonotypes between healthy human individuals. Sequenced by immunoSEQ multiplex PCR; TCRdb stores in-frame clones only, minus some. This table holds approximately 1.5 million clones, approximately 98% found once. This clonotype was sampled from a man younger than 40 in good health. Sequencing used naive CD4+ T cells sorted from blood. Specified subset: CD45RA+ positively selected.

CDR3 DNA: TGTGCCAGCAGCCTCACACCGCGGGAGAGCTCCTACAATGAGCAGTTCTTC. This encodes CASSLTPRESSYNEQFF. This rearrangement joins TRBV9 to TRBJ2-1; 7 bases agree with TRBD2. CDR3 size: 17 residues. The trim removed 4 bases at V and 0 bases at J, leaving 10 bases unmatched. CDR1 is SGDLS and CDR2 is YYNGEE in the germline V gene.